These T cell receptor beta chains were read from a single sample in a study of blood T cell repertoires in COVID-19. Method: immunoSEQ multiplex PCR; TCRdb's copy keeps in-frame clones and lacks some. The repertoire holds under 70,000 clones, roughly 88% seen once, with about 6.4% in the top ten. Sequenced sample: peripheral blood. Receptors were obtained from a woman aged 65 to 85 with acute or convalescent COVID-19. The CDR3 runs from the conserved cysteine through the conserved F or W. D genes are given only for firm matches. Clone size is given for some rows only: seen once, a few or many times, or a class if the clone is expanded.

CDR3nt,CDR3aa,j_gene,len,d_gene,v_gene,abundance
TGTGCCAGCAGCTTTGACAGGGTGGGCGGCTACACCTTC,CASSFDRVGGYTF,TRBJ1-2,13,TRBD1,TRBV5-8,NA
TGTGCCAGCAGCCACTCTAGCGGGGCCTACAATGAGCAGTTCTTC,CASSHSSGAYNEQFF,TRBJ2-1,15,TRBD2,TRBV11-2,NA
TGTGCCAGCAGCGACAGGTTCACTAACTATGGCTACACCTTC,CASSDRFTNYGYTF,TRBJ1-2,14,NA,TRBV2,NA
TGTGCCAGCAGCTTGGAGGTAGGGCGGGACACTGAAGCTTTCTTT,CASSLEVGRDTEAFF,TRBJ1-1,15,NA,TRBV5-4,NA
TGTGCCAGCAGTAAGGGACAGGGCTGGAACACTGAAGCTTTCTTT,CASSKGQGWNTEAFF,TRBJ1-1,15,TRBD1,TRBV6-6,NA
TGCGCCAGCAGCCAAGATCGGCAACGCGGTGAAAAACTGTTTTTT,CASSQDRQRGEKLFF,TRBJ1-4,15,NA,TRBV4-1,NA
TGTGCCAGTAGTATAGTGCCGTCAGGGGGTCCCCAGCATTTT,CASSIVPSGGPQHF,TRBJ1-5,14,TRBD1,TRBV19,NA
TGCGCCAGCAGCTCAGCGGGAGGGCTATACAATGAGCAGTTCTTC,CASSSAGGLYNEQFF,TRBJ2-1,15,TRBD2,TRBV5-1,NA
TGTGCCAGCAGCCAAGACAGTCCCTTCGGCGGGGGGCCTTCAGATACGCAGTATTTT,CASSQDSPFGGGPSDTQYF,TRBJ2-3,19,TRBD2,TRBV3-1/TRBV3-2,NA
TGTGCCGCAGGGGGGACCTCTGGAAACACCATATATTTT,CAAGGTSGNTIYF,TRBJ1-3,13,TRBD1,TRBV6-5,NA
TGTGCCTGTTCCCTAACAGATACGCAGTATTTT,CACSLTDTQYF,TRBJ2-3,11,NA,TRBV30,NA
TGTGCCAGCAGTCCAGGTGGGGGCTTTGGCTACACCTTC,CASSPGGGFGYTF,TRBJ1-2,13,NA,TRBV27,NA
TGTGCCAGCAGCCAACCGGGGACAAGGGGCTCTGGAAGCAATCAGCCCCAGCATTTT,CASSQPGTRGSGSNQPQHF,TRBJ1-5,19,NA,TRBV4-2,NA
TGTGCCAGCAGTTTGCGAGAGGCAACCCTCCTTTCTAGCAATCAGCCCCAGCATTTT,CASSLREATLLSSNQPQHF,TRBJ1-5,19,NA,TRBV28,once
TGTGCCAGCAGCCGACTAGCGGGAGGGTACAATGAGCAGTTCTTC,CASSRLAGGYNEQFF,TRBJ2-1,15,TRBD2,TRBV6-4,NA
TGTGCCAGCAGCTTAGATCCACCGGTCAGGGGGCTGGGACGAGGAGCTTTCTTT,CASSLDPPVRGLGRGAFF,TRBJ1-1,18,TRBD1,TRBV7-9,NA
TGTGCCAGCAGCCGCCTAGGGGGCTGGAGCTCCTACAATGAGCAGTTCTTC,CASSRLGGWSSYNEQFF,TRBJ2-1,17,TRBD1,TRBV27,NA